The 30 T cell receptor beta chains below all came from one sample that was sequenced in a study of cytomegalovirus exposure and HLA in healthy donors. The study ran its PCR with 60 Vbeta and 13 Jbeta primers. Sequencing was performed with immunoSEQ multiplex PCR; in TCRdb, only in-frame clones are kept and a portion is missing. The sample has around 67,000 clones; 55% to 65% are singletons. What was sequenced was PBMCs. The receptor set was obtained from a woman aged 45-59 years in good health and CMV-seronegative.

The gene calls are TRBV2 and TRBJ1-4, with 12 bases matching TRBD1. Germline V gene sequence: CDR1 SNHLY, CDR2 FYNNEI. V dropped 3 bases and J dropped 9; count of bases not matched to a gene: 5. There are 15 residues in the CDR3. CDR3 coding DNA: TGTGCCAGCAGTGATGTATGGGACAGGGGGCAAAAACTGTTTTTT. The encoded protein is CASSDVWDRGQKLFF.

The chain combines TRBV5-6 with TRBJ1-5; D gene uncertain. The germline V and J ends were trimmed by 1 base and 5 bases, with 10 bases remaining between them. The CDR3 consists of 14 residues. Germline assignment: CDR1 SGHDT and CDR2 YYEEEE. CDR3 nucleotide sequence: TGTGCCAGCAGCTTGACGGGAGGTGATCAGCCCCAGCATTTT. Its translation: CASSLTGGDQPQHF.

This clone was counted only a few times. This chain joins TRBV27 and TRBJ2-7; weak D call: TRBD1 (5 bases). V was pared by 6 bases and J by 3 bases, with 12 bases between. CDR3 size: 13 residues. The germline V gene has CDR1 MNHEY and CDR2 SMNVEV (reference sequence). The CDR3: CASSPTGYYEQYF. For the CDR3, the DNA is TGTGCCAGCAGCCCTACAGGATACTACGAGCAGTACTTC.

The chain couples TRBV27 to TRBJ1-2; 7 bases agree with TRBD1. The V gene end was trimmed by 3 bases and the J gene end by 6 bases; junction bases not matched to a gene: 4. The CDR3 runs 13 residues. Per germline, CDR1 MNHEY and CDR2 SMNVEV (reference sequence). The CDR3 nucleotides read TGTGCCAGCAGTTTTTCAACAGGGGATGGCTACACCTTC. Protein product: CASSFSTGDGYTF.

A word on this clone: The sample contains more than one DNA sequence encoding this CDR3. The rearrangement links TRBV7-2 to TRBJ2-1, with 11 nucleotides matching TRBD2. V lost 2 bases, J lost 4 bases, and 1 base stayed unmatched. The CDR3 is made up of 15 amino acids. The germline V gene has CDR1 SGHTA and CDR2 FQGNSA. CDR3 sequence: CASSLTSGGYNEQFF. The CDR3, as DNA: TGTGCCAGCAGCTTAACTAGCGGGGGTTACAATGAGCAGTTCTTC.

In DNA form, the CDR3 reads TGTGCCAGCAGTTACTATTCCGGGACAGGCTCCTACGAGCAGTACTTC. This translates into CASSYYSGTGSYEQYF. The chain employs TRBV28 and TRBJ2-7, with 8 bases aligning to TRBD1. The CDR3 runs 16 residues. V shed 4 bases and J 0 bases; nucleotides not matched to a gene: 8. Germline CDR1 is MDHEN and CDR2 is SYDVKM.

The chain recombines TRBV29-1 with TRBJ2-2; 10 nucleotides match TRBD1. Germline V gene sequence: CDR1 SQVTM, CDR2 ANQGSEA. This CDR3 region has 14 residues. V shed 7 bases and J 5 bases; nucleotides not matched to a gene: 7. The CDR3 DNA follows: TGCAGCGCAAGGACAGGGGGGGGGACCGGGGAGCTGTTTTTT. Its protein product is CSARTGGGTGELFF.

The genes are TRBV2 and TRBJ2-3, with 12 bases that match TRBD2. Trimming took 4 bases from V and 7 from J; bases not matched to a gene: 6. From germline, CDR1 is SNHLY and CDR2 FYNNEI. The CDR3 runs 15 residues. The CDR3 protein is CASSGLAGDGNTQYF. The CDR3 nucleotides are TGTGCCAGCAGTGGACTAGCGGGAGATGGGAATACGCAGTATTTT.

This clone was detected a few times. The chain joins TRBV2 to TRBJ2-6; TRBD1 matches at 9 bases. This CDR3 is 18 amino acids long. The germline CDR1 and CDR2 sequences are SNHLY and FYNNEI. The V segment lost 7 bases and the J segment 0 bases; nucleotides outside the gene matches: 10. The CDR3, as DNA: TGTGCCAGCACCGGGACAGGGCTCCGTATCTCTGGGGCCAACGTCCTGACTTTC. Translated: CASTGTGLRISGANVLTF.

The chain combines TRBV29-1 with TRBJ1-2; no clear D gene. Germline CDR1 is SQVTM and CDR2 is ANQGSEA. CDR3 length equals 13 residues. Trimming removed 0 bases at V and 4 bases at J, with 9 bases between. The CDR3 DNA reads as TGCAGCGTTGAAGACCGGGAAGGCTATGGCTACACCTTC. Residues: CSVEDREGYGYTF.

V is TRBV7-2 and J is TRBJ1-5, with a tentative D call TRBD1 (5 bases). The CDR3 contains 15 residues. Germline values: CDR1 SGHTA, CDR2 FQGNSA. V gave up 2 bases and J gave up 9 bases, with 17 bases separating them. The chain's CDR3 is CASSLYRTGDSPQHF. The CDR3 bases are TGTGCCAGCAGCTTATATCGTACAGGTGATTCGCCCCAGCATTTT.

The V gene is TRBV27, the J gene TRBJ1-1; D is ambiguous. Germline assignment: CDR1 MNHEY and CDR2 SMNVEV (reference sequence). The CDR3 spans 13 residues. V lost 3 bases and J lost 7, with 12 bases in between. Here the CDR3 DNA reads TGTGCCAGCAGTTTTTCCATCGGTGTTGAAGCTTTCTTT. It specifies CASSFSIGVEAFF.

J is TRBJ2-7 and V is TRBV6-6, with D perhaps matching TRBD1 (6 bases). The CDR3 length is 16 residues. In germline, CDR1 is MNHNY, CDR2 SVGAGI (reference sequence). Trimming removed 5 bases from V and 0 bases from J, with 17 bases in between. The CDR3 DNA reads TGTGCCAGCAGTCCCAGGCAGGGGATATTCTCCTACGAGCAGTACTTC. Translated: CASSPRQGIFSYEQYF.

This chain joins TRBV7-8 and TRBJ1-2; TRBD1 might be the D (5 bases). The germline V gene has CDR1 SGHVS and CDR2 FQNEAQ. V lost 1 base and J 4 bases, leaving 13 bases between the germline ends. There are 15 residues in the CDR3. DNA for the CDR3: TGTGCCAGCAGCTTAGAGGGGCCGCATCCCTATGGCTACACCTTC. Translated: CASSLEGPHPYGYTF. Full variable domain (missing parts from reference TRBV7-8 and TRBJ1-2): GAGVSQSPRYKVAKRGQDVALRCDPISGHVSLFWYQQALGQGPEFLTYFQNEAQLDKSGLPSDRFFAERPEGSVSTLKIQRTQQEDSAVYLCASSLEGPHPYGYTFGSGTRLTVV.

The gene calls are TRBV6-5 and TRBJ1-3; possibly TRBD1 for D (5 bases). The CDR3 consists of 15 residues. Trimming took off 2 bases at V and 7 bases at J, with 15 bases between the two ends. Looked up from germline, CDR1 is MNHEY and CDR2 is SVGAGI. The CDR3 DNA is TGTGCCAGCAGTTACGATAGGCAGGGAAGGAACACCATATATTTT. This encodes CASSYDRQGRNTIYF.

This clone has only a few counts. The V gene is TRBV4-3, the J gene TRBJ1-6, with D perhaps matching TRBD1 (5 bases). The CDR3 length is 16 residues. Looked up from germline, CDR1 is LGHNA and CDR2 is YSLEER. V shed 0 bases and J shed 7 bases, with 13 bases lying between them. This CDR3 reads CASSQDLWQGNSPLHF. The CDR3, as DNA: TGCGCCAGCAGCCAAGATCTGTGGCAGGGCAATTCACCCCTCCACTTT.

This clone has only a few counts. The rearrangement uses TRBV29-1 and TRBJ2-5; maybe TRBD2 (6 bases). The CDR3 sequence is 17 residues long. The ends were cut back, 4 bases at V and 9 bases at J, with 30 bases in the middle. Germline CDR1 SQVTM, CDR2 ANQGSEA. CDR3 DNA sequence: TGCAGCGTTGTCCCAGTATTGGGGGAGTATTTCGGGGAGGCCCAGTACTTC. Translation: CSVVPVLGEYFGEAQYF.

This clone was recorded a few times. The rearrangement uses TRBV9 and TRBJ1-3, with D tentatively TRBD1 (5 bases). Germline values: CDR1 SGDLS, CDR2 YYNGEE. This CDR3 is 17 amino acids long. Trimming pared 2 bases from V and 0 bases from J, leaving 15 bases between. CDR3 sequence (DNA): TGTGCCAGCAGCGTGGGGCACCGAGTGAGCTCTGGAAACACCATATATTTT. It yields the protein CASSVGHRVSSGNTIYF. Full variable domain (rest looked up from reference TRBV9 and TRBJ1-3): DSGVTQTPKHLITATGQRVTLRCSPRSGDLSVYWYQQSLDQGLQFLIQYYNGEERAKGNILERFSAQQFPDLHSELNLSSLELGDSALYFCASSVGHRVSSGNTIYFGEGSWLTVV.

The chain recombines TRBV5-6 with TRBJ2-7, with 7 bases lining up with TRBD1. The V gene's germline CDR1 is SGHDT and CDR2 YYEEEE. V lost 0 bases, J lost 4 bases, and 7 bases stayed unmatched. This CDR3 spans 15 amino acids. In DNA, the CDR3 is TGTGCCAGCAGCTTGGCCCATCTGACAGGGTACGAGCAGTACTTC. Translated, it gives CASSLAHLTGYEQYF.

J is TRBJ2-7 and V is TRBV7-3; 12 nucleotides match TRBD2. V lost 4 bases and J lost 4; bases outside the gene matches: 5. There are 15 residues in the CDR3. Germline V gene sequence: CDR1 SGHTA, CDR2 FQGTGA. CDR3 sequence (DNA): TGTGCCAGCAGCTCCGGACTAGCGGGACCATACGAGCAGTACTTC. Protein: CASSSGLAGPYEQYF.

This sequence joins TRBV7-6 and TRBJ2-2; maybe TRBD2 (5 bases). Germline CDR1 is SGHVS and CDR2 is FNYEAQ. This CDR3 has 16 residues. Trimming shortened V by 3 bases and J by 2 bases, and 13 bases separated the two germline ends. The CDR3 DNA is TGTGCCAGCAGCTTTCCCCGGCTAGCTAACACCGGGGAGCTGTTTTTT. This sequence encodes CASSFPRLANTGELFF.

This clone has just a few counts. CDR3 sequence (DNA): TGTGCCAGCTCACAGGGGCTTGGGGGGTTCGACGAGCAGTACTTC. Protein product: CASSQGLGGFDEQYF. The chain links TRBV18 to TRBJ2-7, with D perhaps matching TRBD2 (6 bases). Germline loops: CDR1 KGHSH, CDR2 LQKENI. Deletions cut 4 bases from V and 5 bases from J, with 18 bases between. CDR3 length: 15 amino acids. The full variable domain, completed using reference TRBV18 and TRBJ2-7, is NAGVMQNPRHLVRRRGQEARLRCSPMKGHSHVYWYRQLPEEGLKFMVYLQKENIIDESGMPKERFSAEFPKEGPSILRIQQVVRGDSAAYFCASSQGLGGFDEQYFGPGTRLTVT.

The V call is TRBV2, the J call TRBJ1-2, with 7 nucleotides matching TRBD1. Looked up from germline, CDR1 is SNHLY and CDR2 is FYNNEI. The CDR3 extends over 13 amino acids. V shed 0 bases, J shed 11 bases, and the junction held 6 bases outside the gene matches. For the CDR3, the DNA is TGTGCCAGCAGTGAAGCGGGACAGAGCTTTTACACCTTC. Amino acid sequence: CASSEAGQSFYTF. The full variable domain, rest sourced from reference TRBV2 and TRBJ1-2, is EPEVTQTPSHQVTQMGQEVILRCVPISNHLYFYWYRQILGQKVEFLVSFYNNEISEKSEIFDDQFSVERPDGSNFTLKIRSTKLEDSAMYFCASSEAGQSFYTFGSGTRLTVV.

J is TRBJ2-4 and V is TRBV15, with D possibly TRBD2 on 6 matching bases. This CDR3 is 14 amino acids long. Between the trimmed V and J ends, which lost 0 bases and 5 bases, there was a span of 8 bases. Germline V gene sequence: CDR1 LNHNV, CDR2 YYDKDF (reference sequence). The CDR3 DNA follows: TGTGCCACCAGCAGAGATCGCGGGGAAAACATTCAGTACTTC. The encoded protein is CATSRDRGENIQYF.

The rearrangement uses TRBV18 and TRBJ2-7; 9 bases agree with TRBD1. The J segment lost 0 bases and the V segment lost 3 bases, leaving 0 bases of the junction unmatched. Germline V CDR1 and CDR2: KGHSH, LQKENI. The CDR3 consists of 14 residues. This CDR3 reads CASSPDRGSYEQYF. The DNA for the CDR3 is TGTGCCAGCTCACCGGACAGGGGCTCCTACGAGCAGTACTTC.

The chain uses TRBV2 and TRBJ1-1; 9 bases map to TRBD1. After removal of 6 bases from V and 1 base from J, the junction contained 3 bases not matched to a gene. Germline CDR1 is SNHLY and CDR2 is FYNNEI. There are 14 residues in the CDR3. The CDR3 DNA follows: TGTGCCAGCAGGGGGGGACAGGGGAACACTGAAGCTTTCTTT. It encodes CASRGGQGNTEAFF. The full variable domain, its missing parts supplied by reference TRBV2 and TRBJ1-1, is EPEVTQTPSHQVTQMGQEVILRCVPISNHLYFYWYRQILGQKVEFLVSFYNNEISEKSEIFDDQFSVERPDGSNFTLKIRSTKLEDSAMYFCASRGGQGNTEAFFGQGTRLTVV.

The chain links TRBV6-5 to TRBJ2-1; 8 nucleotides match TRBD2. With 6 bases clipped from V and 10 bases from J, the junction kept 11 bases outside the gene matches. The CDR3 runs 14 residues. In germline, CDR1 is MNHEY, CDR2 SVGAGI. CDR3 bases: TGTGCCAGCAGCAAACGGGGACTAGTCCTAGAGCAGTTCTTC. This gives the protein CASSKRGLVLEQFF.

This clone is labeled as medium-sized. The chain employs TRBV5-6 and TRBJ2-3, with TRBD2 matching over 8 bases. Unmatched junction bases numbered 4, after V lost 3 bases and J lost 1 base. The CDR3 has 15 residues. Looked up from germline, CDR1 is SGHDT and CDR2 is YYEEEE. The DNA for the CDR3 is TGTGCCAGCAGCTCCGGGACTAGGGGCACAGATACGCAGTATTTT. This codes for CASSSGTRGTDTQYF. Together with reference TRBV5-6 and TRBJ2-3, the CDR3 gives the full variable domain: DAGVTQSPTHLIKTRGQQVTLRCSPKSGHDTVSWYQQALGQGPQFIFQYYEEEERQRGNFPDRFSGHQFPNYSSELNVNALLLGDSALYLCASSSGTRGTDTQYFGPGTRLTVL.

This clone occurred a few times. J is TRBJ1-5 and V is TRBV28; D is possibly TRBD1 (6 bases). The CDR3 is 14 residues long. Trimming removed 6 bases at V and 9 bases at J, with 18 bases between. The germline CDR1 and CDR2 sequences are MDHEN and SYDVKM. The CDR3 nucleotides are TGTGCCAGCAGCTACAGGGATTTTGGGGCGCCCCAGCATTTT. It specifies CASSYRDFGAPQHF.

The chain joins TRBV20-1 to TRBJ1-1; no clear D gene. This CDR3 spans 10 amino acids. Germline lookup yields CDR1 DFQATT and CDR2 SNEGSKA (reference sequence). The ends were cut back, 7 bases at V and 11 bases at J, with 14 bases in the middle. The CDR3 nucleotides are TGCAGTGGTAGGTCCGCTACCGCTTTCTTT. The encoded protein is CSGRSATAFF.